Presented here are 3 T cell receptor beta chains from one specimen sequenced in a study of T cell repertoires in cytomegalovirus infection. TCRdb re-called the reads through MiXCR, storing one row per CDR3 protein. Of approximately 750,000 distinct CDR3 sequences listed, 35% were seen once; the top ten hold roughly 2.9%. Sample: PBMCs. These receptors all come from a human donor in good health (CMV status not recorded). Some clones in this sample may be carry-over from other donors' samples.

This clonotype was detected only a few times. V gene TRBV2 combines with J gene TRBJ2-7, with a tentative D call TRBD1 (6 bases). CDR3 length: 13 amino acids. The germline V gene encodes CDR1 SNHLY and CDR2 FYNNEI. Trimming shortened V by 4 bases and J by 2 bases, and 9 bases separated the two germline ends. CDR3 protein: CASSARDTYEQYF. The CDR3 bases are TGTGCCAGCAGTGCCCGGGACACCTACGAGCAGTACTTC. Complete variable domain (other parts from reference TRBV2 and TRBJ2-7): EPEVTQTPSHQVTQMGQEVILRCVPISNHLYFYWYRQILGQKVEFLVSFYNNEISEKSEIFDDQFSVERPDGSNFTLKIRSTKLEDSAMYFCASSARDTYEQYFGPGTRLTVT.

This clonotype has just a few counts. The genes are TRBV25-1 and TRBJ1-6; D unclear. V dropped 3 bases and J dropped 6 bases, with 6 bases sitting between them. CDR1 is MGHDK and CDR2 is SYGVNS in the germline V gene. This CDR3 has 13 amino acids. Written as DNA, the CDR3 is TGTGCCAGCAGTGATTCAATTAATTCACCCCTCCACTTT. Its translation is CASSDSINSPLHF.

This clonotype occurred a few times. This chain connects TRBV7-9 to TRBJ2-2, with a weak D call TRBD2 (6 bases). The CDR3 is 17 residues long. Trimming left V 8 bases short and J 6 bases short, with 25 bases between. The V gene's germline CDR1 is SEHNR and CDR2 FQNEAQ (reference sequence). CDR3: CASVVTGLPWRAGELFF. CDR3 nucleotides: TGTGCCAGCGTTGTTACGGGACTCCCCTGGAGAGCCGGGGAGCTGTTTTTT.